The clone carrying this TCR beta chain was seen just once. From germline, CDR1 is SGHTA and CDR2 FQGNSA. V was cut by 4 bases and J by 0 bases, with 9 bases left in between. The CDR3 is 14 residues long. This sample is part of a study of blood T cell repertoires in COVID-19. Assignments of participants to cohorts depended upon their own reported clinical history. Cohort 3 recovery required two negative PCRs, clearance, or symptom resolution. Per the original methods: Quantification of nucleated cells was approximated via reference gene primer amplification. Profiled with immunoSEQ multiplex PCR; TCRdb holds only in-frame clones, not every one. V and J calls and clone size come straight from that table; D and trimming were deduced from the DNA. The sample consists of around 310,000 clones, over 75% of them appearing once.

The clonotype originates from a man aged 30 to 45 who had recovered from COVID-19. The V and J genes are TRBV7-2 and TRBJ1-2, with D perhaps matching TRBD1 (6 bases). The sample consisted of PBMCs or T cells enriched from blood (not recorded which). In DNA, the CDR3 is TGTGCCAGCAGCTCCGGGACAACTAACTATGGCTACACCTTC. Encoded protein: CASSSGTTNYGYTF.